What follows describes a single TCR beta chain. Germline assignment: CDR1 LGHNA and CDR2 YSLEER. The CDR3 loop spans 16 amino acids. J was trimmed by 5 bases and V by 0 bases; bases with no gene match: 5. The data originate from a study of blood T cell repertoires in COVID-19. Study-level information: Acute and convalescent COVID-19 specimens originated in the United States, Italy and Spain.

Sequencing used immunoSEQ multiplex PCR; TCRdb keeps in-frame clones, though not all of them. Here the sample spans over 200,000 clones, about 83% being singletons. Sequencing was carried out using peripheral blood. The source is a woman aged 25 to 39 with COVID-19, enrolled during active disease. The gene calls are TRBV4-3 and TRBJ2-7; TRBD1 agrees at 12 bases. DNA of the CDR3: TGCGCCAGCAGCCAAGATATGGGACAGGGGGCGCACGAGCAGTACTTC. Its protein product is CASSQDMGQGAHEQYF.